This entry lists 9 T cell receptor beta chains sequenced from one sample in a study of T cell responses to AZD1222 COVID-19 vaccine. Method: immunoSEQ multiplex PCR; TCRdb's copy keeps in-frame clones and lacks some. The sample has about 180,000 clones, 85% to 90% seen once; the top ten hold 7.7%. The sample here was peripheral blood, taken on day 0 of AZD1222 vaccination. Receptors originate from an adult in good health.

This chain joins TRBV28 and TRBJ2-7, with 10 nucleotides matching TRBD1. CDR3 length equals 15 residues. Germline V gene lookup returns CDR1 MDHEN and CDR2 SYDVKM. V was clipped by 7 bases and J by 2 bases; unmatched bases: 8. CDR3 in amino acids: CASTSGTGAPYEQYF. In nucleotides, the CDR3 is TGTGCCAGCACAAGTGGGACAGGGGCCCCCTACGAGCAGTACTTC.

The chain has TRBV27 and TRBJ1-1; unclear D gene. Germline V gives CDR1 MNHEY, CDR2 SMNVEV (reference sequence). Trimming took off 4 bases at V and 0 bases at J, with 6 bases between the two ends. The CDR3 has 13 amino acids. CDR3 residues: CASSWRLNTEAFF. The CDR3 nucleotides are TGTGCCAGCAGTTGGCGACTGAACACTGAAGCTTTCTTT.

The rearrangement joins TRBV7-8 to TRBJ2-7; 7 nucleotides match TRBD1. CDR3 size: 13 residues. Germline loops: CDR1 SGHVS, CDR2 FQNEAQ. V lost 1 base and J lost 3; bases outside the gene matches: 0. Written as DNA, the CDR3 is TGTGCCAGCAGCTTAGACAGGGGCTACGAGCAGTACTTC. Translation: CASSLDRGYEQYF.

The V and J genes are TRBV6-2 or TRBV6-3 and TRBJ1-2, with unresolved D. V lost 0 bases, J lost 5 bases, and 10 bases lay in between. This CDR3 comprises 14 residues. Germline V gene sequence: CDR1 MNHEY, CDR2 SVGEGT. The DNA for the CDR3 is TGTGCCAGCAGTTACTCGATTTTGGCATATGGCTACACCTTC. Translating it yields CASSYSILAYGYTF.

The rearrangement uses TRBV10-3 and TRBJ2-7; no definite D call. The CDR3 sequence is 13 residues long. Trimming stripped 5 bases from V and 3 bases from J, with 11 bases between. Per germline, CDR1 ENHRY and CDR2 SYGVKD. The CDR3 DNA reads as TGTGCCATCAGTTTCGAAACTGACTACGAGCAGTACTTC. It specifies CAISFETDYEQYF.

This clone was seen a single time. The chain has TRBV2 and TRBJ1-2, with D hard to call. This CDR3 is built from 13 residues. From germline, CDR1 is SNHLY and CDR2 FYNNEI. Between the trimmed V and J ends, which lost 5 bases and 4 bases, there was a span of 11 bases. CDR3 sequence: CASSQGSGYGYTF. Written as DNA, the CDR3 is TGTGCCAGCAGTCAAGGGTCGGGCTATGGCTACACCTTC.

The chain carries TRBV11-2 and TRBJ1-4; 7 bases align to TRBD1. The CDR3 length is 16 residues. CDR1 and CDR2 (germline): SGHAT, FQNNGV. Trimming at V came to 4 bases and at J to 3 bases, leaving 8 bases not matched to a gene. CDR3 amino acids: CASSSTTGEANEKLFF. The DNA of the CDR3 is TGTGCCAGCAGCTCGACAACAGGGGAGGCTAATGAAAAACTGTTTTTT.

This rearrangement joins TRBV2 to TRBJ1-6; D is unclear. CDR1 SNHLY and CDR2 FYNNEI come from the germline V gene. V was cut by 6 bases and J by 6 bases, with 3 bases left in between. The CDR3 runs to 11 residues. This CDR3 is CASRGNSPLHF. The CDR3 region has the DNA TGTGCCAGCAGGGGTAATTCACCCCTCCACTTT.

The rearrangement joins TRBV27 to TRBJ2-7; D tentatively reads TRBD1 or TRBD2 (5 bases each). CDR3 length: 12 residues. Germline lookup yields CDR1 MNHEY and CDR2 SMNVEV (reference sequence). Trimming took off 5 bases at V and 10 bases at J, with 15 bases between the two ends. The CDR3 region is CASSPQRGEQYF. CDR3 in DNA: TGTGCCAGCAGTCCTCAGAGGGGTGAACAGTACTTC.